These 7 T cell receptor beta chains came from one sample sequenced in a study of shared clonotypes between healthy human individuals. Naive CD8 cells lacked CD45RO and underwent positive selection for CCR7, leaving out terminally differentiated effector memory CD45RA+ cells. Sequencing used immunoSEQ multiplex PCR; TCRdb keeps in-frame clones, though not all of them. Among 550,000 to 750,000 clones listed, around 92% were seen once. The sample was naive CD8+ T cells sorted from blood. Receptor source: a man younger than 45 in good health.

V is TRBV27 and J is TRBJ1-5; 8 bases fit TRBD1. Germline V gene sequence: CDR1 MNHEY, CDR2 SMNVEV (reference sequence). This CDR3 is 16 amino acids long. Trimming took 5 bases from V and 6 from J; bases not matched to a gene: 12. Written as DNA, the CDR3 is TGTGCCAGCAGTCCAAATGGCAGGGGGCATAGTCAGCCCCAGCATTTT. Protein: CASSPNGRGHSQPQHF.

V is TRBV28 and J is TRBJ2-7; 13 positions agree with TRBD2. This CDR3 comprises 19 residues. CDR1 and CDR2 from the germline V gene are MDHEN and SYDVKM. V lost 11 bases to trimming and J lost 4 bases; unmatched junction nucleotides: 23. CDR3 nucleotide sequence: TGTGCCTCCAAGGGGCTTCTCGGGACTAGCGGGACTACAGGGTACGAGCAGTACTTC. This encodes CASKGLLGTSGTTGYEQYF.

This CDR3 reads CASSQTTGLPRNEQFF. The CDR3 DNA sequence: TGCGCCAGCAGCCAAACCACCGGACTCCCCAGGAATGAGCAGTTCTTC. This chain connects TRBV4-1 to TRBJ2-1, with a possible D match to TRBD2 (5 bases). The V gene lost 2 bases and the J gene lost 7 bases, with 18 bases spanning the gap. Germline values: CDR1 MGHRA, CDR2 YSYEKL. The CDR3 length is 16 residues.

This CDR3 reads CASIPHPGQGTYEQYF. CDR3 sequence (DNA): TGTGCCAGCATACCCCATCCGGGACAGGGGACCTACGAGCAGTACTTC. The chain couples TRBV11-2 to TRBJ2-7; 10 bases are shared with TRBD1. Germline assignment: CDR1 SGHAT and CDR2 FQNNGV. The CDR3 is 16 amino acids. V was pared by 7 bases and J by 2 bases, with 11 bases of the junction left unmatched.

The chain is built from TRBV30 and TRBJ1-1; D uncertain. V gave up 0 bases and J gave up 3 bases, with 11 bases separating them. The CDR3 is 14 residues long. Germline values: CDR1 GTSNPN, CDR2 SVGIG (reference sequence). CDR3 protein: CAWSVGVGDTEAFF. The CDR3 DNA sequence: TGTGCCTGGAGTGTGGGAGTCGGGGACACTGAAGCTTTCTTT.

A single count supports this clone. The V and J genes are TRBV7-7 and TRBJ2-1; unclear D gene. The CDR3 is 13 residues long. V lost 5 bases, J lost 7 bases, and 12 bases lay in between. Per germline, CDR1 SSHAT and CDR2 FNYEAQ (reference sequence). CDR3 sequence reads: CASSVTMGNEQFF. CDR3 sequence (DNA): TGTGCCAGCAGCGTAACGATGGGGAATGAGCAGTTCTTC.

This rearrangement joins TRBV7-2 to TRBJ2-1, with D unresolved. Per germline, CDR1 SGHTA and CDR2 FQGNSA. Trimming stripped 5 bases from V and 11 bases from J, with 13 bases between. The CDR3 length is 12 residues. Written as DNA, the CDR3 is TGTGCCAGCAGCCAAGCCCTCCCCCAGCAGTTCTTC. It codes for CASSQALPQQFF.